This T cell receptor beta chain is drawn from a study of blood T cells in healthy people across ages. Turning to the study itself: The template switching approach captured approximately one barcoded beta molecule for every two T cells.

This CDR3 contains 13 residues. Trimming removed 4 bases from V and 5 bases from J, with 12 bases in between. Germline V gene data show CDR1 as SGHRS and CDR2 as YFSETQ. A second PCR, run for about 7 to 11 cycles, used a sample-barcoded 5' primer plus a J-beta primer mix. MiXCR, run by TCRdb on the 5' RACE reads, gives a single entry per CDR3 protein. This table has some 900,000 distinct CDR3 sequences, roughly 48% appearing once. This clonotype appeared a few times. Its antigen is as yet unknown. Study-wide results and limits: The study found more naive CD4+ cells and higher diversity in long-lived than aged donors.

This clonotype was obtained from a young man in good health. The chain has TRBV5-1 and TRBJ1-2; D is unresolved. Material for sequencing was blood. The chain's CDR3 is CASSPRVEYGYTF. The DNA for the CDR3 is TGCGCCAGCAGCCCCCGCGTCGAGTATGGCTACACCTTC.